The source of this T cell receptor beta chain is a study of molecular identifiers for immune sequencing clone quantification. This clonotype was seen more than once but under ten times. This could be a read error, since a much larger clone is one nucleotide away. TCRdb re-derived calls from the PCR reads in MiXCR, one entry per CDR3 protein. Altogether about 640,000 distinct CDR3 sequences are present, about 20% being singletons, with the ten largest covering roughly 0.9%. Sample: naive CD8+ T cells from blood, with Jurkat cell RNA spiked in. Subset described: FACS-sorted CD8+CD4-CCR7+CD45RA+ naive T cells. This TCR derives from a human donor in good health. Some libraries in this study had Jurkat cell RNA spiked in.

The CDR3 DNA follows: TGTGCCAGCAGTTACCAACTACAGGGGGCCCTCGAGGCCCAGTGCTTC. Encoded protein: CASSYQLQGALEAQCF. The rearrangement joins TRBV2 to TRBJ2-5; 9 bases line up with TRBD1. The CDR3 has 16 residues. Germline-derived CDR1 and CDR2 are SNHLY and FYNNEI.